This entry describes one TCR beta chain. Its antigen is still unknown. No much larger clonotype is one base removed from it; base qualities were not supplied. Focal radiation therapy combined with CTLA-4 blockade (ipilimumab) was tested in patients with chemo-refractory metastatic non-small-cell lung cancer. V is clipped by 7 bases and J by 0 bases, and the sequence between their germline boundaries is 9 bases long. From its cysteine to its phenylalanine, the CDR3 spans 13 amino acids. The read is trimmed to its CDR3 DNA, 39 bases read in frame from base 1. CDR1 and CDR2 were assigned from the germline V gene (reference sequence) as SEHNR and FQNEAQ. The entry originates in a study of radiotherapy plus CTLA-4 blockade in lung cancer (dated by TCRdb to the late 2010s). Background for the entire study: Among enrolled patients, 15% to 20% had an objective response and 25% to 35% reached disease control. Overall results and qualifications from the work: Increased serum interferon-beta after radiation, together with early dynamic changes in blood T cell clones, were reported to be the strongest predictors of response. After treatment with radiotherapy and ipilimumab, TCR clones that originated in tumors expanded in peripheral blood.

The protocol used for the library was the immunoSEQ multiplex PCR assay. TCRdb mirrors the immuneACCESS table, restricted to in-frame sequences. Some clones are absent from its copies; in checked studies, under half trace to an unresolved V gene, and the reason for the others is unknown. The sample profile shows roughly 32,000 clones; roughly four fifths of them were found once. Of the sample, 13% to 15% falls within the top ten clones. The starting material was peripheral blood, obtained from a patient treated with radiotherapy plus ipilimumab. This sequence originates from a human donor with non-small cell lung cancer that progressed on radiotherapy plus ipilimumab. The sequence links TRBV7-9 to TRBJ1-1; the D gene lacks a confident call. The CDR3 region: CASILDLNTEAFF. The DNA sequence is as follows: TGTGCCAGCATTCTTGACCTGAACACTGAAGCTTTCTTT. When the CDR3 is completed using the reference TRBV7-9 and TRBJ1-1 genes on either side, the full variable domain is DTGVSQNPRHKITKRGQNVTFRCDPISEHNRLYWYRQTLGQGPEFLTYFQNEAQLEKSRLLSDRFSAERPKGSFSTLEIQRTEQGDSAMYLCASILDLNTEAFFGQGTRLTVV.